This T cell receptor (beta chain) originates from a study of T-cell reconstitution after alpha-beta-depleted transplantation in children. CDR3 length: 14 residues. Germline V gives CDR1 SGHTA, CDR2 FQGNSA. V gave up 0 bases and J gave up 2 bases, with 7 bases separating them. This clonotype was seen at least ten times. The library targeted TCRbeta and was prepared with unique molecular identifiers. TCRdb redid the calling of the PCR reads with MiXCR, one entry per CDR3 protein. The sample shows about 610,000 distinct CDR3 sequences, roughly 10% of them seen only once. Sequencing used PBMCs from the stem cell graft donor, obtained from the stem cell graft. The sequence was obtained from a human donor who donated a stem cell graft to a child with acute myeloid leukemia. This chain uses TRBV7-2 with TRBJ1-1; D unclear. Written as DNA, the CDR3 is TGTGCCAGCAGCTTAGCGGGTTCCAACACTGAAGCTTTCTTT. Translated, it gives CASSLAGSNTEAFF.